Reported below is one T cell receptor (beta chain). Baseline, cycle 4 day 1, and cycle 7 day 1 were the blood sampling points. Per the germline V gene, CDR1 is SEHNR and CDR2 is FQNEAQ (reference sequence). V gave up 1 base and J gave up 8 bases, with 5 bases separating them. The CDR3 has 11 amino acids. The record originates from a study of OX40 agonist ivuxolimab in advanced cancers. About the study: Recorded diagnoses for dose-escalation patients were hepatocellular carcinoma, melanoma, renal cell or head and neck cancer. The eligibility criteria allowed prior anti-PD-1, anti-PD-L1 or anti-CTLA-4 therapy, and around 40% had some. Partial responses occurred in three patients (one hepatocellular carcinoma, two cutaneous melanoma).

Assay: immunoSEQ multiplex PCR; the TCRdb copy retains only in-frame clones and omits some. The table includes fewer than 100,000 clones, nearly 90% detected once. V and J are TRBV7-9 and TRBJ1-1; D remains unclear. This sequence was found in an adult with an advanced solid tumor such as melanoma, head and neck, liver or kidney cancer. Sequenced material: CD4+ or CD8+ T cells sorted from blood, taken in a trial of the OX40 agonist ivuxolimab. The chain's CDR3 is CASSLVSEAFF. CDR3 nucleotide sequence: TGTGCCAGCAGCTTAGTTTCGGAAGCTTTCTTT. The full variable domain, in which reference TRBV7-9 and TRBJ1-1 provide the parts outside the CDR3, is DTGVSQNPRHKITKRGQNVTFRCDPISEHNRLYWYRQTLGQGPEFLTYFQNEAQLEKSRLLSDRFSAERPKGSFSTLEIQRTEQGDSAMYLCASSLVSEAFFGQGTRLTVV.